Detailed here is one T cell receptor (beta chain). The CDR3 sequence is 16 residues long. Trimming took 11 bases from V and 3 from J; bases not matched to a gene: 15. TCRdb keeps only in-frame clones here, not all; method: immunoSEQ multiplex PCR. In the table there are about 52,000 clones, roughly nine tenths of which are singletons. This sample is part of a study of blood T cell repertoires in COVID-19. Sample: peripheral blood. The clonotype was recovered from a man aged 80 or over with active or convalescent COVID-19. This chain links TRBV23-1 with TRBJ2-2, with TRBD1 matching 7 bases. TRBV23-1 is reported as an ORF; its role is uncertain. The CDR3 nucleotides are TGCGCCTTACGGACAGGACGAAAGCCGTACACCGGGGAGCTGTTTTTT. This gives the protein CALRTGRKPYTGELFF.